These 18 T cell receptor beta chains originate from one sample sequenced in a study of beta chain features in type 1 diabetes. All of the isolated RNA was reverse transcribed, so expressed TCRB transcripts were sequenced. Using immunoSEQ multiplex PCR, the repertoire was profiled, and TCRdb retains in-frame clones only, with some absent. Of 900,000 or so clones detected, roughly 15% appear once; the ten largest clones hold 0.02% to 0.025%. Sequenced material: naive CD4+ T cells from blood. The origin of the receptors is a woman aged 18-29 years in good health.

The table lists this clone with a few counts. The rearrangement links TRBV7-2 to TRBJ2-1; the match to TRBD2 covers 13 bases. Germline CDR1 is SGHTA and CDR2 is FQGNSA. The CDR3 totals 15 residues. The V gene end was trimmed by 5 bases and the J gene end by 7 bases; junction bases not matched to a gene: 5. In nucleotides, the CDR3 is TGTGCCAGCAGCCAGCAGGGACTAGCGGGAAATGAGCAGTTCTTC. It codes for CASSQQGLAGNEQFF.

The chain couples TRBV14 to TRBJ2-1; no reliable D call. CDR3 length: 18 amino acids. Germline-derived CDR1 and CDR2 are SGHDN and FVKESK. The V gene lost 3 bases and the J gene lost 2 bases, with 20 bases spanning the gap. The CDR3 loop is CASSHEAPPVVTYNEQFF. The DNA for the CDR3 is TGTGCCAGCAGCCACGAGGCCCCCCCGGTCGTAACCTACAATGAGCAGTTCTTC.

This clone was seen a few times. The chain employs TRBV9 and TRBJ2-2, with 11 bases aligning to TRBD1. CDR1 is SGDLS and CDR2 is YYNGEE in the germline V gene. The ends lost 3 bases at V and 4 bases at J; junction bases unmatched: 2. The length of the CDR3 is 15 residues. CDR3 sequence reads: CASSAGTGGTGELFF. CDR3 in DNA: TGTGCCAGCAGCGCGGGGACAGGGGGCACCGGGGAGCTGTTTTTT.

A few counts support this clone. V and J are TRBV13 and TRBJ2-2; 15 bases fit TRBD2. The CDR3 spans 19 residues. V trimming: 2 bases; J trimming: 6 bases; junction bases outside the gene matches: 10. Germline V gene lookup returns CDR1 PRHDT and CDR2 FYEKMQ (reference sequence). This CDR3 reads CASSLSRGLAGGGAGELFF. Written as DNA, the CDR3 is TGTGCCAGCAGCTTATCAAGGGGACTAGCGGGAGGCGGCGCCGGGGAGCTGTTTTTT.

This clone has just a few counts. V gene TRBV11-2 combines with J gene TRBJ2-2, with 10 bases lining up with TRBD2. V lost 4 bases, J lost 5 bases, and 7 bases stayed unmatched. The CDR3 is made up of 16 amino acids. Germline V gene sequence: CDR1 SGHAT, CDR2 FQNNGV. The CDR3 loop is CASSSLGLARTGELFF. CDR3 in DNA: TGTGCCAGCAGCTCCCTGGGACTAGCGAGGACCGGGGAGCTGTTTTTT.

The sample holds a few counts of this clone. The chain carries TRBV18 and TRBJ2-3; TRBD1 aligns across 8 bases. In germline, CDR1 is KGHSH, CDR2 LQKENI. V trimming: 0 bases; J trimming: 3 bases; junction bases outside the gene matches: 2. CDR3 size: 15 residues. The CDR3 is CASSPPRTGTDTQYF. CDR3 DNA: TGTGCCAGCTCACCACCGCGGACAGGGACAGATACGCAGTATTTT.

This clone was seen a few times. This rearrangement joins TRBV7-9 to TRBJ1-1, with 11 bases aligning to TRBD1. The CDR3 loop spans 16 amino acids. The V and J ends lost 4 bases and 8 bases, in that order; junction bases with no gene match: 12. Germline assignment: CDR1 SEHNR and CDR2 FQNEAQ (reference sequence). The CDR3 sequence: CASSYPTGQGAGEAFF. CDR3 nucleotides: TGTGCCAGCAGCTACCCAACCGGACAGGGGGCAGGAGAAGCTTTCTTT.

This chain links TRBV10-3 with TRBJ2-5, with D perhaps TRBD2 (5 bases). CDR3 length: 15 residues. Trimming removed 5 bases from V and 4 bases from J, with 17 bases in between. Germline-derived CDR1 and CDR2 are ENHRY and SYGVKD. The CDR3 coding sequence is TGTGCCATCAGTCGGGAAGCTAGTAGTACAGAGACCCAGTACTTC. This gives the protein CAISREASSTETQYF.

The chain recombines TRBV5-8 with TRBJ1-2; D is ambiguous. The CDR3 spans 13 residues. V lost 4 bases, J lost 8 bases, and 15 bases lay in between. Germline loops: CDR1 SGHTS, CDR2 YDEGEE. The CDR3 here is CASSLVEIGGYTF. DNA of the CDR3: TGTGCCAGCAGCCTGGTGGAGATCGGGGGCTACACCTTC.

The chain joins TRBV18 to TRBJ2-7, with TRBD2 as a possible D gene (6 bases). The V gene's germline CDR1 is KGHSH and CDR2 LQKENI. V was cut by 2 bases and J by 0 bases, with 14 bases left in between. CDR3 size: 16 residues. CDR3 amino acids: CASSPGGYRLSYEQYF. The CDR3 region has the DNA TGTGCCAGCTCACCAGGGGGGTATCGTCTCTCCTACGAGCAGTACTTC. The complete variable domain, with remaining parts taken from reference TRBV18 and TRBJ2-7, reads NAGVMQNPRHLVRRRGQEARLRCSPMKGHSHVYWYRQLPEEGLKFMVYLQKENIIDESGMPKERFSAEFPKEGPSILRIQQVVRGDSAAYFCASSPGGYRLSYEQYFGPGTRLTVT.

The chain recombines TRBV7-3 with TRBJ2-7; D is undetermined. Between the trimmed V and J ends, which lost 4 bases and 3 bases, there was a span of 13 bases. Germline loops: CDR1 SGHTA, CDR2 FQGTGA. The CDR3 contains 14 residues. CDR3 loop: CASSSRRRDYEQYF. CDR3 DNA: TGTGCCAGCAGCTCCCGCCGGCGCGACTACGAGCAGTACTTC.

The V call is TRBV7-3, the J call TRBJ2-3; tentatively, D is TRBD1 (5 bases). V shed 7 bases and J shed 0 bases, with 11 bases lying between them. The CDR3 sequence is 14 residues long. The germline gives CDR1 SGHTA, CDR2 FQGTGA. CDR3 sequence: CASTKGSSTDTQYF. For the CDR3, the DNA is TGTGCCAGCACAAAGGGGTCGAGCACAGATACGCAGTATTTT.

The chain links TRBV15 to TRBJ2-3; 12 bases are a match to TRBD2. The CDR3 is made up of 15 amino acids. Trimming took 1 base from V and 7 from J; bases not matched to a gene: 3. Germline-derived CDR1 and CDR2 are LNHNV and YYDKDF (reference sequence). This CDR3 reads CATSRVLAGGNTQYF. In nucleotides, the CDR3 is TGTGCCACCAGCAGAGTACTAGCGGGAGGAAATACGCAGTATTTT. Variable domain in full (rest from reference TRBV15 and TRBJ2-3): DAMVIQNPRYQVTQFGKPVTLSCSQTLNHNVMYWYQQKSSQAPKLLFHYYDKDFNNEADTPDNFQSRRPNTSFCFLDIRSPGLGDTAMYLCATSRVLAGGNTQYFGPGTRLTVL.

The J gene is TRBJ2-7, the V gene TRBV27, with D maybe TRBD1 (5 bases). The CDR3 runs 15 residues. V was pared by 1 base and J by 7 bases, with 17 bases between. Germline V gives CDR1 MNHEY, CDR2 SMNVEV (reference sequence). The DNA of the CDR3 is TGTGCCAGCAGTTTATGGGGCAGTTCGGGTGGGGAGCAGTACTTC. Its translation: CASSLWGSSGGEQYF.

This clone was seen a handful of times. The rearrangement uses TRBV5-4 and TRBJ2-3; no firm D call. V shed 4 bases and J shed 0 bases, with 6 bases lying between them. The CDR3 runs 13 residues. The germline V gene has CDR1 SGHNT and CDR2 YYREEE (reference sequence). CDR3 sequence: CASSRVSTDTQYF. DNA of the CDR3: TGTGCCAGCAGCCGCGTCAGCACAGATACGCAGTATTTT.

This rearrangement joins TRBV2 to TRBJ2-5; D may be TRBD1 (6 bases). The J call is in doubt because the DNA end fits TRBJ2-7 better. This CDR3 has 14 residues. Germline values: CDR1 SNHLY, CDR2 FYNNEI. The chain's CDR3 is CASSSLRGTYEQYF. The CDR3 coding sequence is TGTGCCAGCAGTTCCCTGAGGGGGACCTACGAGCAGTACTTC.

Worth noting for this clone: This CDR3 is also generated by other DNA sequences in the sample. The chain combines TRBV7-9 with TRBJ2-2; D gene ambiguous. This CDR3 contains 13 residues. Deletions cut 8 bases from V and 0 bases from J, with 7 bases between. The germline CDR1 and CDR2 sequences are SEHNR and FQNEAQ (reference sequence). The CDR3 loop reads CASSSTNTGELFF. The CDR3 nucleotides are TGTGCCAGCTCCTCAACGAACACCGGGGAGCTGTTTTTT.

This clone was found once. V is TRBV18 and J is TRBJ2-7; perhaps TRBD2 as D (5 bases). The CDR3 covers 14 residues. Trimming removed 1 base at V and 6 bases at J, with 13 bases between. Germline V gives CDR1 KGHSH, CDR2 LQKENI. The DNA for the CDR3 is TGTGCCAGCTCACCACGGAGCCAAGGGAGCGAGCAGTACTTC. Translating gives CASSPRSQGSEQYF.